The TCR delta chain described here comes from a study of gamma-delta T cells after stem cell transplantation. TCRdb re-processed the RT-PCR reads via CATT. The sample lists about 2,900 delta-chain clones, 2.5% seen once, with approximately 32% in the top ten. This TCR derives from a human donor. It is not recorded whose cells these are; they may come from a transplant donor. Sequenced: gamma-delta T cells.

CDR3 residues: CACDALGSRSDKLIF. The CDR3 DNA sequence: TGTGCCTGTGACGCCCTGGGGTCAAGGAGCGATAAACTCATCTTT. V and J are TRDV2 and TRDJ1, with D perhaps matching TRDD3 (6 bases). CDR1 and CDR2 from the germline V gene are GEAIGNYY and EKD. This CDR3 region has 15 residues. The ends were cut back, 3 bases at V and 4 bases at J, with 17 bases in the middle.